This is a list of T cell receptor beta chains from one sample in a study of blood T cell repertoires in COVID-19. Some clones are missing from TCRdb's copy, which holds only in-frame ones; the method was immunoSEQ multiplex PCR. The sample has 280,000 or so clones, approximately 84% seen once. The sample consisted of peripheral blood. The receptor source for this set is a woman in her 30s who had recovered from COVID-19. The CDR3 runs from the conserved cysteine through the conserved F or W. D genes are given only for firm matches. Rows give clone size only sometimes, using once, few, many, or a class for an expanded clone.

TRBJ1-4	TRBD1	TRBV27	.	TGTGCCAGCAGTCCGTGGAGGGACAGGGGAAACGAAAAACTGTTTTTT	CASSPWRDRGNEKLFF
TRBJ1-6	.	TRBV2	.	TGTGCCAGCAGTGAAACCCGGGGTACCTATAATTCACCCCTCCACTTT	CASSETRGTYNSPLHF
TRBJ1-1	TRBD1	TRBV7-9	few	TGTGCCAGCAGCGCGGACAGGGCAGCTTTCTTT	CASSADRAAFF
TRBJ1-2	.	TRBV6-5	.	TGTGCCAGCAGCCTTAATACGAGAGATAACTATGGCTACACCTTC	CASSLNTRDNYGYTF
TRBJ2-3	.	TRBV3-1/TRBV3-2	once	TGTGCCAGCAGCGAGACTAGTAATGCGCAGTATTTT	CASSETSNAQYF
TRBJ1-6	TRBD1	TRBV30	.	TGTGCCTGGAGCGACAGGGATGCACCCCTCCACTTT	CAWSDRDAPLHF
TRBJ2-2	TRBD1	TRBV19	.	TGTGCCAGTAGTAGGGGACAGGGTACCGGGGAGCTGTTTTTT	CASSRGQGTGELFF
TRBJ1-1	.	TRBV12-3/TRBV12-4	.	TGTGCCAGCCGCGGCGGACAGAACACTGAAGCTTTCTTT	CASRGGQNTEAFF
TRBJ1-1	.	TRBV4-1	.	TGCGCCAGCAGCCAAGGGACACGCCCTAACACTGAAGCTTTCTTT	CASSQGTRPNTEAFF
TRBJ1-3	.	TRBV2	few	TGTGCCAGCAAAGTGAGCTCTGGAAACACCATATATTTT	CASKVSSGNTIYF
TRBJ1-3	.	TRBV19	once	TGTGCCAGTAGTATAGAAGTCATGGTCGGCACCATATATTTT	CASSIEVMVGTIYF
TRBJ2-1	TRBD2	TRBV3-1/TRBV3-2	.	TGTGCCAGCAGCCAAGAACCTAGCGGGGGGACGCAGTTCTTC	CASSQEPSGGTQFF